A single sample is the source of the 27 T cell receptor beta chains below, sequenced in a study of OX40 agonist ivuxolimab in advanced cancers. Libraries came from the immunoSEQ multiplex PCR assay. TCRdb's version of the immuneACCESS table is confined to in-frame rearrangements and falls short of the full clone set. An unresolved V gene accounts for under half of the shortfall where checked; the remainder is of unknown origin. Counted in this sample were 65,000 to 95,000 clones; around 92% of them appeared once. The ten largest account for 0.53% of the sample. This sample comprised CD4+ or CD8+ T cells sorted from blood, obtained in a trial of the OX40 agonist ivuxolimab. All receptors come from an adult with an advanced solid tumor such as melanoma, head and neck, liver or kidney cancer.

The CDR3 is CASSYLGDRGLQPQHF. CDR3 DNA sequence: TGTGCCAGCAGTTACCTAGGGGACAGGGGGCTTCAGCCCCAGCATTTT. The chain employs TRBV6-5 and TRBJ1-5, with TRBD1 identical over 12 bases. Germline loops: CDR1 MNHEY, CDR2 SVGAGI. This CDR3 is built from 16 residues. V was clipped by 2 bases and J by 6 bases; unmatched bases: 5.

The chain recombines TRBV7-2 with TRBJ2-5, with 11 bases identical to TRBD2. The CDR3 is 15 amino acids. Germline V gene lookup returns CDR1 SGHTA and CDR2 FQGNSA. V dropped 4 bases and J dropped 5; count of bases not matched to a gene: 6. CDR3 DNA: TGTGCCAGCAGCTCGGTAGCGGGAGGGCGGGAGACCCAGTACTTC. The encoded protein is CASSSVAGGRETQYF.

The rearrangement joins TRBV9 to TRBJ2-7; 7 bases map to TRBD2. The CDR3 sequence is 16 residues long. Germline values: CDR1 SGDLS, CDR2 YYNGEE. J lost 0 bases, V lost 4 bases, and 10 bases had no gene match. CDR3 residues: CASSPWGGSSSYEQYF. In DNA form, the CDR3 reads TGTGCCAGCAGCCCATGGGGGGGTAGCAGCTCCTACGAGCAGTACTTC.

The rearrangement links TRBV19 to TRBJ2-7, with 9 bases fitting TRBD2. CDR3 length: 14 residues. V lost 3 bases and J lost 6; bases outside the gene matches: 6. CDR1 LNHDA and CDR2 SQIVND come from the germline V gene (reference sequence). The CDR3 bases are TGTGCCAGTAGTATTAGCGGGAGCGCCGGCGAGCAGTACTTC. Amino acids: CASSISGSAGEQYF. The whole variable domain, filled in from reference TRBV19 and TRBJ2-7, reads DGGITQSPKYLFRKEGQNVTLSCEQNLNHDAMYWYRQDPGQGLRLIYYSQIVNDFQKGDIAEGYSVSREKKESFPLTVTSAQKNPTAFYLCASSISGSAGEQYFGPGTRLTVT.

The chain carries TRBV7-2 and TRBJ1-4; a weak D match, TRBD1 (5 bases). The ends were cut back, 1 base at V and 8 bases at J, with 14 bases in the middle. This CDR3 has 15 residues. The V gene's germline CDR1 is SGHTA and CDR2 FQGNSA. The CDR3 loop reads CASSLDPRVGEKLFF. The CDR3 coding sequence is TGTGCCAGCAGCTTAGATCCCAGGGTAGGGGAAAAACTGTTTTTT.

V usage is TRBV9 and J usage is TRBJ2-5, with D tentatively TRBD2 (6 bases). The CDR3 is made up of 13 amino acids. The V gene's germline CDR1 is SGDLS and CDR2 YYNGEE. With 1 base removed from V and 4 bases from J, the gap between germline ends came to 8 bases. The CDR3 DNA is TGTGCCAGCAGCGTACAAGCGGGAGAGACCCAGTACTTC. Translated: CASSVQAGETQYF.

V and J are TRBV5-1 and TRBJ2-5; no clear D. Trimming cost V 4 bases and J 3 bases, with 10 bases left between them. This CDR3 has 13 residues. Germline CDR1 reads SGHRS; CDR2 reads YFSETQ. The CDR3 DNA sequence: TGCGCCAGCAGCCTAGGTTTAAAAGAGACCCAGTACTTC. Amino acid sequence: CASSLGLKETQYF. The variable domain in full, with the rest retrieved from reference TRBV5-1 and TRBJ2-5, is KAGVTQTPRYLIKTRGQQVTLSCSPISGHRSVSWYQQTPGQGLQFLFEYFSETQRNKGNFPGRFSGRQFSNSRSEMNVSTLELGDSALYLCASSLGLKETQYFGPGTRLLVL.

The V and J genes are TRBV27 and TRBJ2-1, with 9 bases fitting TRBD2. Germline CDR1 MNHEY, CDR2 SMNVEV (reference sequence). V shed 2 bases, J shed 4 bases, and the junction held 9 bases outside the gene matches. There are 17 residues in the CDR3. DNA of the CDR3: TGTGCCAGCAGTTTAATGGGGCGGCGGGGGGGGTACAATGAGCAGTTCTTC. Protein product: CASSLMGRRGGYNEQFF.

The V and J genes are TRBV2 and TRBJ2-3; 7 bases agree with TRBD1. CDR3 length equals 14 residues. Germline CDR1 SNHLY, CDR2 FYNNEI. V was clipped by 4 bases and J by 6 bases; unmatched bases: 7. The CDR3 DNA sequence: TGTGCCAGCAGTGTGAGGGGGCAGGGTGATACGCAGTATTTT. Translated, it gives CASSVRGQGDTQYF.

The chain employs TRBV6-5 and TRBJ2-7, with 8 bases that match TRBD2. CDR1 and CDR2 from the germline V gene are MNHEY and SVGAGI. There are 15 residues in the CDR3. Germline trimming cut 0 bases from V and 4 bases from J; bases unmatched to any gene: 5. CDR3 in amino acids: CASSYSRTSMYEQYF. CDR3 nucleotides: TGTGCCAGCAGTTACTCCCGGACTAGCATGTACGAGCAGTACTTC.

The chain joins TRBV7-2 to TRBJ2-2; the D is unclear. There are 13 residues in the CDR3. The V end was cut by 5 bases, the J end by 13 bases, with 17 bases between. Germline V gives CDR1 SGHTA, CDR2 FQGNSA. The DNA for the CDR3 is TGTGCCAGCAGCCACACAAACCGGTTCGGGCTGTTTTTT. This gives the protein CASSHTNRFGLFF.

The chain couples TRBV7-2 to TRBJ2-5; TRBD2 aligns across 7 bases. Germline CDR1 reads SGHTA; CDR2 reads FQGNSA. Losses at the gene ends were 3 bases for V and 4 bases for J; bases not matched to a gene: 5. The CDR3 is made up of 14 amino acids. CDR3 in amino acids: CASSLAAGVETQYF. Written as DNA, the CDR3 is TGTGCCAGCAGCTTGGCCGCGGGAGTAGAGACCCAGTACTTC.

V gene TRBV29-1 combines with J gene TRBJ1-2; tentatively, D is TRBD1 (5 bases). Per germline, CDR1 SQVTM and CDR2 ANQGSEA. Between the trimmed V and J ends, which lost 5 bases and 14 bases, there was a span of 18 bases. This CDR3 contains 11 residues. The CDR3 nucleotides read TGCAGCGTTTGGAATGGACACGCTGATACCTTC. Residues: CSVWNGHADTF.

This clone was picked up one time. V usage is TRBV18 and J usage is TRBJ2-7; D might be TRBD1 or TRBD2, each matching 6 bases. V shed 6 bases and J shed 7 bases, with 19 bases lying between them. Germline lookup yields CDR1 KGHSH and CDR2 LQKENI. The CDR3 spans 14 residues. The CDR3, as DNA: TGTGCCAGCTCGTTTCGGGACTCAGGGGAAGAGCAGTACTTC. It encodes CASSFRDSGEEQYF.

This chain joins TRBV30 and TRBJ1-5, with D perhaps TRBD1 (5 bases). CDR1 is GTSNPN, CDR2 SVGIG, per germline (reference sequence). V was pared by 0 bases and J by 4 bases, with 13 bases between. The CDR3 is 15 amino acids. The CDR3 loop reads CAWSVRGSHNQPQHF. Written as DNA, the CDR3 is TGTGCCTGGAGTGTACGGGGGTCCCATAATCAGCCCCAGCATTTT.

V and J are TRBV12-1 and TRBJ1-3; the tabulated D call, TRBD1, remains unverified against the DNA. TRBV12-1 represents a pseudogene. The CDR3 is made up of 21 amino acids. The CDR3 here is CASSFWSRGQGIHFSGNTIYF. In DNA form, the CDR3 reads TGTGCCAGCAGCTTTTGGTCGAGGGGACAGGGGATTCACTTCTCTGGAAACACCATATATTTT.

J is TRBJ1-2 and V is TRBV14; a weak D match, TRBD1 (6 bases). Germline-derived CDR1 and CDR2 are SGHDN and FVKESK. The CDR3 runs to 14 residues. Trimming removed 4 bases from V and 5 bases from J, with 14 bases in between. The CDR3 sequence is CASSRSGAGYGYTF. CDR3 nucleotide sequence: TGTGCCAGCAGCCGATCAGGGGCGGGTTATGGCTACACCTTC.

The chain uses TRBV5-1 and TRBJ1-3, with 7 nucleotides matching TRBD1. V gave up 1 base and J gave up 2 bases; unmatched junction bases: 6. Germline V gives CDR1 SGHRS, CDR2 YFSETQ. The CDR3 is 16 residues long. The CDR3 loop is CASSLQGTVTGNTIYF. CDR3 nucleotides: TGCGCCAGCAGCTTGCAAGGGACAGTTACTGGAAACACCATATATTTT.

V and J are TRBV18 and TRBJ2-3, with D unclear. Germline V CDR1 and CDR2: KGHSH, LQKENI. V lost 4 bases and J 3 bases, leaving 20 bases between the germline ends. The CDR3 has 17 residues. DNA of the CDR3: TGTGCCAGCTCACTTTACGTCCGGAGCTCACCGACAGATACGCAGTATTTT. It specifies CASSLYVRSSPTDTQYF.

J is TRBJ2-3 and V is TRBV18; 8 bases align to TRBD2. The CDR3 loop spans 14 amino acids. The germline V gene has CDR1 KGHSH and CDR2 LQKENI. The V gene end was trimmed by 3 bases and the J gene end by 3 bases; junction bases not matched to a gene: 2. Here the CDR3 DNA reads TGTGCCAGCTCACCGAGCGGGAGTACAGATACGCAGTATTTT. It translates to CASSPSGSTDTQYF.

The chain is built from TRBV5-1 and TRBJ2-6; 10 bases map to TRBD1. The germline V gene has CDR1 SGHRS and CDR2 YFSETQ. The CDR3 has 20 residues. V gave up 1 base and J gave up 1 base; unmatched junction bases: 11. The CDR3 spells CASSLKTGGSPNSGANVLTF. The CDR3 coding sequence is TGCGCCAGCAGCTTGAAGACAGGGGGCAGCCCCAATTCTGGGGCCAACGTCCTGACTTTC.

The chain uses TRBV11-1 and TRBJ1-3; no clear D. V was pared by 5 bases and J by 2 bases, with 16 bases between. Germline assignment: CDR1 SGHAT and CDR2 FQDESV (reference sequence). The CDR3 spans 16 residues. This CDR3 is CASSPRRGAPGNTIYF. The CDR3 DNA sequence: TGTGCCAGCAGCCCCCGGCGCGGCGCCCCTGGAAACACCATATATTTT.

The gene calls are TRBV4-2 and TRBJ2-1; the D is unclear. The CDR3 sequence is 13 residues long. V lost 2 bases and J lost 7, with 9 bases in between. Germline V gene lookup returns CDR1 LGHNA and CDR2 YNFKEQ. The DNA for the CDR3 is TGTGCCAGCAGCCAACTATTCACGAATGAGCAGTTCTTC. It encodes CASSQLFTNEQFF.

The chain recombines TRBV9 with TRBJ2-1, with D hard to call. The CDR3 spans 15 residues. Trimming took 2 bases from V and 8 from J, leaving 17 bases between them. Germline V gives CDR1 SGDLS, CDR2 YYNGEE. In DNA, the CDR3 is TGTGCCAGCAGCGTCGACCCGGACGGAGCCGATGAGCAGTTCTTC. As protein: CASSVDPDGADEQFF.

The genes are TRBV7-9 and TRBJ2-7; D call uncertain. The CDR3 has 12 residues. The germline gives CDR1 SEHNR, CDR2 FQNEAQ (reference sequence). Trimming removed 3 bases from V and 0 bases from J, with 3 bases in between. The CDR3 DNA reads as TGTGCCAGCAGCTTTAGCTCCTACGAGCAGTACTTC. Amino acid sequence: CASSFSSYEQYF.

The chain links TRBV28 to TRBJ2-7; D is undetermined. Trimming removed 7 bases from V and 5 bases from J, with 21 bases in between. CDR1 and CDR2 from the germline V gene are MDHEN and SYDVKM. This CDR3 contains 15 residues. CDR3 protein: CASNHLSRFGHEQYF. CDR3 DNA: TGTGCCAGCAATCATTTAAGTCGGTTTGGACACGAGCAGTACTTC.

This chain connects TRBV27 to TRBJ1-1, with 8 bases aligning to TRBD1. The CDR3 covers 16 residues. Unmatched junction bases numbered 8, after V lost 2 bases and J lost 3 bases. The germline gives CDR1 MNHEY, CDR2 SMNVEV (reference sequence). The CDR3: CASSLPTGAGYTEAFF. CDR3 nucleotides: TGTGCCAGCAGTTTACCGACAGGGGCCGGGTACACTGAAGCTTTCTTT.